This T cell receptor beta chain was captured in a study of Graves' ophthalmopathy and Graves' hyperthyroidism. Study-level information: Peripheral blood was gathered at the point of initial diagnosis, before any treatment started. Study findings and constraints: A roughly 80% specificity and 87.88% sensitivity were achieved by a 13-signature model that separated ophthalmopathy from stable hyperthyroidism. Thyroid clonotypes that were expanded above 0.001 frequency mostly also appeared in blood. As the model predicted ophthalmopathy progression, it achieved a sensitivity of just over 70% and a specificity of roughly 73%.

Amplified material comprised TCR beta CDR3 regions derived from RNA transcripts. First-round RT-PCR used HTBI primers; second-round multiplex PCR followed. TCRdb passed the multiplex PCR reads through MiXCR, listing each CDR3 protein once. Of 500,000 to 800,000 distinct CDR3 sequences in the sample, 35% to 50% were seen once. The V gene lost 2 bases and the J gene lost 2 bases, with 9 bases spanning the gap. Germline assignment: CDR1 MNHEY and CDR2 SVGAGI. This CDR3 region has 14 residues. As for this clonotype: Its antigen is unidentified.

The sequencing input was peripheral blood. This chain joins TRBV6-5 and TRBJ1-2; possibly TRBD1 for D (6 bases). The receptor's source is an adult man with Graves' ophthalmopathy. The CDR3 DNA is TGTGCCAGCAGTTACACTCAGGGGAACTATGGCTACACCTTC. Protein: CASSYTQGNYGYTF.